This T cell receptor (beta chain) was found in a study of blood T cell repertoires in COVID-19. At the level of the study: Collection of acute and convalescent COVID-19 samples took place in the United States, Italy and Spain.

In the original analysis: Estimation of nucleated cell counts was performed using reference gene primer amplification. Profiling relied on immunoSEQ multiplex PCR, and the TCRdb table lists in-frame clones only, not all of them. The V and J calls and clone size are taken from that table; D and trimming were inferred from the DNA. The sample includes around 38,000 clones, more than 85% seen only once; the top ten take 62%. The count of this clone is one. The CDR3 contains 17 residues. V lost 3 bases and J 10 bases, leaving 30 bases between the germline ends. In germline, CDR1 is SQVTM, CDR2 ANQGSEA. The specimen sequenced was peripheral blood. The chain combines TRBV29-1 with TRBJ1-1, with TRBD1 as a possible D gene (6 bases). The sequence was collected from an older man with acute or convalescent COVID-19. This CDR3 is CSVDVFTIRWQGSAAFF. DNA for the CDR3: TGCAGCGTTGATGTATTCACGATTCGGTGGCAGGGGTCGGCAGCTTTCTTT. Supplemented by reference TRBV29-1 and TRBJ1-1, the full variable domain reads SAVISQKPSRDICQRGTSLTIQCQVDSQVTMMFWYRQQPGQSLTLIATANQGSEATYESGFVIDKFPISRPNLTFSTLTVSNMSPEDSSIYLCSVDVFTIRWQGSAAFFGQGTRLTVV.